The T cell receptor (beta chain) described here comes from a study of blood T cells in healthy people across ages. Study findings and constraints: Roughly linear declines in TCR beta diversity per million T cells occurred with age. When one million T cells were used, diversity estimates were thought to be underestimates. There were more naive CD4+ cells and higher diversity in long-lived donors than in aged donors.

About this clonotype itself: As yet, its antigen is unknown.

A second PCR, run for about 7 to 11 cycles, used a sample-barcoded 5' primer plus a J-beta primer mix. TCRdb reprocessed the 5' RACE reads via MiXCR and lists one record per CDR3 protein. The sample contains under 800,000 distinct CDR3 sequences, 40% to 45% of which appear only once. Drawn from each donor were approximately 10 milliliters of peripheral blood. Sequencing was carried out using blood. The TCR was taken from a woman aged 55-75 years in good health.

The CDR3 region is CASSWGQSTGELFF. CDR3 in DNA: TGTGCCAGCAGTTGGGGACAGTCCACCGGGGAGCTGTTTTTT. The chain joins TRBV27 to TRBJ2-2; 7 bases map to TRBD1. J lost 4 bases, V lost 4 bases, and 3 bases had no gene match. Germline CDR1 and CDR2: MNHEY and SMNVEV (reference sequence). The CDR3 totals 14 residues.